The 32 T cell receptor beta chains reported below all come from one sample, sequenced in a study of Tregs in tolerant kidney transplant recipients. Clones were read by immunoSEQ multiplex PCR, and TCRdb kept only the in-frame ones, dropping some. The table includes over 60,000 clones, approximately 91% detected once. The source material was CD4+ T cells from blood, sampled before the transplant. The receptors were gathered from a human donor who received a combined kidney and bone marrow transplant.

The chain employs TRBV6-6 and TRBJ2-7; 7 bases agree with TRBD2. Germline assignment: CDR1 MNHNY and CDR2 SVGAGI (reference sequence). Trimming removed 6 bases from V and 3 bases from J; junction bases left unmatched: 14. CDR3 length: 16 amino acids. CDR3 amino acids: CASRTPPSRGNYEQYF. CDR3 DNA sequence: TGTGCCAGCAGAACCCCCCCCTCGCGGGGGAACTACGAGCAGTACTTC.

This clone appeared a few times. The chain has TRBV6-5 and TRBJ1-4; no firm D call. The CDR3 runs 15 residues. Trimming shortened V by 1 base and J by 3 bases, and 9 bases separated the two germline ends. CDR1 and CDR2 (germline): MNHEY, SVGAGI. The CDR3: CASSYCQDSNEKLFF. CDR3 bases: TGTGCCAGCAGTTACTGTCAGGATTCTAATGAAAAACTGTTTTTT.

This chain links TRBV18 with TRBJ2-7, with TRBD1 matching 7 bases. J was trimmed by 2 bases and V by 3 bases; bases with no gene match: 4. Germline loops: CDR1 KGHSH, CDR2 LQKENI. The CDR3 is 14 amino acids. The CDR3 reads CASSPSGQTYEQYF. The CDR3 DNA is TGTGCCAGCTCACCCTCGGGACAGACCTACGAGCAGTACTTC.

The genes are TRBV2 and TRBJ2-1, with D perhaps TRBD1 (6 bases). Germline-derived CDR1 and CDR2 are SNHLY and FYNNEI. The CDR3 loop spans 15 amino acids. Trimming removed 6 bases from V and 6 bases from J, with 18 bases in between. CDR3 in DNA: TGTGCCAGCAGCGTCGACAGGTTAGGACCCAATGAGCAGTTCTTC. Its translation: CASSVDRLGPNEQFF.

The chain couples TRBV19 to TRBJ2-6; 7 bases agree with TRBD1. CDR1 is LNHDA and CDR2 is SQIVND in the germline V gene (reference sequence). The trim removed 6 bases at V and 2 bases at J, leaving 4 bases unmatched. The CDR3 spans 15 residues. Here the CDR3 reads CASRADRAGANVLTF. The CDR3 nucleotides are TGTGCCAGTAGGGCCGACAGGGCTGGGGCCAACGTCCTGACTTTC.

The V call is TRBV9, the J call TRBJ1-5; weak D call: TRBD1 (6 bases). Germline V lookup: CDR1 SGDLS, CDR2 YYNGEE. The CDR3 contains 10 residues. Trimming left V 9 bases short and J 10 bases short, with 11 bases between. The CDR3: CAKRGGPQHF. The DNA of the CDR3 is TGTGCCAAGAGAGGGGGACCCCAGCATTTT.

This clone has a single count. V usage is TRBV18 and J usage is TRBJ1-1, with 7 nucleotides matching TRBD1. This CDR3 contains 15 residues. J gave up 1 base and V 3 bases, and 5 bases lay outside the gene matches. Germline V gene data show CDR1 as KGHSH and CDR2 as LQKENI. CDR3 DNA: TGTGCCAGCTCACCGCGAGACAGGGCGAACACTGAAGCTTTCTTT. It translates to CASSPRDRANTEAFF.

This chain connects TRBV28 to TRBJ2-7; maybe TRBD1 (5 bases). Germline lookup yields CDR1 MDHEN and CDR2 SYDVKM. CDR3 size: 14 residues. The V end was cut by 5 bases, the J end by 2 bases, with 13 bases between. The CDR3 here is CASSPTVEPYEQYF. CDR3 DNA: TGTGCCAGCAGTCCGACAGTGGAACCCTACGAGCAGTACTTC.

J is TRBJ2-3 and V is TRBV9; 7 bases fit TRBD2. V shed 0 bases and J 2 bases; nucleotides not matched to a gene: 6. This CDR3 comprises 16 residues. CDR1 is SGDLS and CDR2 is YYNGEE in the germline V gene. Written as DNA, the CDR3 is TGTGCCAGCAGCGTAGGAATTGGGACTATCACAGATACGCAGTATTTT. Encoded protein: CASSVGIGTITDTQYF.

The rearrangement links TRBV2 to TRBJ2-5; D possibly corresponds to TRBD1 (6 bases). The germline CDR1 and CDR2 sequences are SNHLY and FYNNEI. The CDR3 runs to 12 residues. V lost 7 bases to trimming and J lost 4 bases, with 10 bases between them. The CDR3 protein is CASNIRGETQYF. The CDR3 DNA is TGTGCCAGCAATATCAGGGGAGAGACCCAGTACTTC. The whole variable domain, remainder taken from reference TRBV2 and TRBJ2-5, is EPEVTQTPSHQVTQMGQEVILRCVPISNHLYFYWYRQILGQKVEFLVSFYNNEISEKSEIFDDQFSVERPDGSNFTLKIRSTKLEDSAMYFCASNIRGETQYFGPGTRLLVL.

This chain links TRBV2 with TRBJ2-7, with D possibly matching TRBD2 (5 bases). The germline V and J ends were trimmed by 4 bases and 2 bases, with 12 bases remaining between them. Germline V lookup: CDR1 SNHLY, CDR2 FYNNEI. The CDR3 loop spans 14 amino acids. The CDR3 coding sequence is TGTGCCAGCAGTGCGCTGGAGGCAACCTACGAGCAGTACTTC. This gives the protein CASSALEATYEQYF. The whole variable domain, filled in from reference TRBV2 and TRBJ2-7, reads EPEVTQTPSHQVTQMGQEVILRCVPISNHLYFYWYRQILGQKVEFLVSFYNNEISEKSEIFDDQFSVERPDGSNFTLKIRSTKLEDSAMYFCASSALEATYEQYFGPGTRLTVT.

The chain recombines TRBV5-1 with TRBJ2-3; TRBD1 matches at 9 bases. The germline V gene encodes CDR1 SGHRS and CDR2 YFSETQ. The junction had 6 bases not matched to a gene; V was cut back by 5 bases and J by 5 bases. The length of the CDR3 is 14 residues. CDR3 bases: TGCGCCAGCAGTTCACAGGGGGCGGAAGATACGCAGTATTTT. Amino acids: CASSSQGAEDTQYF. The full variable domain, completed using reference TRBV5-1 and TRBJ2-3, is KAGVTQTPRYLIKTRGQQVTLSCSPISGHRSVSWYQQTPGQGLQFLFEYFSETQRNKGNFPGRFSGRQFSNSRSEMNVSTLELGDSALYLCASSSQGAEDTQYFGPGTRLTVL.

The V call is TRBV27, the J call TRBJ2-7, with 12 nucleotides matching TRBD2. CDR1 and CDR2 (germline): MNHEY, SMNVEV (reference sequence). CDR3 length: 20 residues. V dropped 5 bases and J dropped 0; count of bases not matched to a gene: 17. The chain's CDR3 is CASSRDRELAGGLSSYEQYF. CDR3 DNA sequence: TGTGCCAGCAGTCGGGACAGGGAACTAGCGGGAGGCTTAAGCTCCTACGAGCAGTACTTC.

This sequence joins TRBV19 and TRBJ2-7; 7 bases align to TRBD1. The CDR3 runs to 14 residues. Germline CDR1 is LNHDA and CDR2 is SQIVND (reference sequence). Unmatched junction bases numbered 9, after V lost 4 bases and J lost 6 bases. The CDR3 here is CASSNGPGTAEQYF. CDR3 nucleotide sequence: TGTGCCAGTAGTAACGGCCCTGGGACAGCCGAGCAGTACTTC.

Points on this clone: Sequence at one end of the junction differs from germline and may be a read error. This chain connects TRBV7-7 to TRBJ2-3, with no clear D. CDR1 SSHAT and CDR2 FNYEAQ come from the germline V gene (reference sequence). The CDR3 spans 13 residues. CDR3 sequence reads: CASSRGSTDTQYF. DNA for the CDR3: TGTGCTAGCAGCCGCGGATCCACAGATACGCAGTATTTT.

The J gene is TRBJ1-1, the V gene TRBV4-1; D is possibly TRBD1 (5 bases). CDR3 length: 15 amino acids. Per germline, CDR1 MGHRA and CDR2 YSYEKL. The V and J ends lost 4 bases and 4 bases respectively, with 16 bases between them. CDR3 amino acids: CASSPIGGLGTEAFF. The DNA for the CDR3 is TGCGCCAGCAGCCCGATCGGGGGATTGGGCACTGAAGCTTTCTTT.

V usage is TRBV19 and J usage is TRBJ2-3, with TRBD2 identical over 10 bases. CDR3 length equals 17 residues. Germline V CDR1 and CDR2: LNHDA, SQIVND (reference sequence). V was clipped by 10 bases and J by 1 base; unmatched bases: 14. CDR3: CATNPFSGRPGTDTQYF. The CDR3, as DNA: TGTGCCACCAATCCCTTTAGCGGGAGGCCAGGCACAGATACGCAGTATTTT.

V is TRBV6-1 and J is TRBJ1-1; TRBD1 might be the D (6 bases). V shed 5 bases and J shed 7 bases, with 14 bases lying between them. This CDR3 spans 13 amino acids. Germline CDR1 MNHNS, CDR2 SASEGT. As DNA, the CDR3 is TGTGCCAGCAGTCGTTGGGGGCAAGATGAAGCTTTCTTT. It encodes CASSRWGQDEAFF.

The CDR3 nucleotides are TGTGCCAGCAGCTTAGTGTTGGGGGGGGAGCAGTACTTC. Its protein is CASSLVLGGEQYF. The chain employs TRBV7-3 and TRBJ2-7; TRBD2 aligns across 7 bases. Germline loops: CDR1 SGHTA, CDR2 FQGTGA. CDR3 length: 13 amino acids. V dropped 2 bases and J dropped 7; count of bases not matched to a gene: 5.

This chain connects TRBV28 to TRBJ1-2, with 9 nucleotides matching TRBD1. Germline loops: CDR1 MDHEN, CDR2 SYDVKM. The CDR3 consists of 16 residues. V shed 5 bases and J 4 bases; nucleotides not matched to a gene: 11. The CDR3 DNA follows: TGTGCCAGCAGTCCCCCCCGACAGGGGGGTTTCTATGGCTACACCTTC. Translating it yields CASSPPRQGGFYGYTF.

This rearrangement joins TRBV7-2 to TRBJ1-2; 7 positions agree with TRBD1. The germline CDR1 and CDR2 sequences are SGHTA and FQGNSA. The CDR3 runs to 16 residues. The junction had 9 bases not matched to a gene; V was cut back by 5 bases and J by 0 bases. CDR3 amino acids: CASSPGGGGTNYGYTF. CDR3 nucleotides: TGTGCCAGCAGCCCAGGGGGAGGCGGAACTAACTATGGCTACACCTTC.

V gene TRBV2 combines with J gene TRBJ2-1; 12 bases are shared with TRBD2. Germline V gene data show CDR1 as SNHLY and CDR2 as FYNNEI. J lost 8 bases, V lost 4 bases, and 9 bases had no gene match. This CDR3 spans 16 amino acids. The CDR3 protein is CASSAGLAGLRDEQFF. The CDR3 bases are TGTGCCAGCAGTGCCGGACTAGCGGGATTAAGGGATGAGCAGTTCTTC.

V is TRBV2 and J is TRBJ1-2; 7 bases align to TRBD1. This CDR3 is 12 amino acids long. V shed 5 bases, J shed 5 bases, and the junction held 2 bases outside the gene matches. CDR1 and CDR2 from the germline V gene are SNHLY and FYNNEI. DNA for the CDR3: TGTGCCAGCAGTTGGGACAGTTATGGCTACACCTTC. Amino acid sequence: CASSWDSYGYTF.

This clone appeared once. This chain connects TRBV2 to TRBJ1-5; D gene unclear. V was shortened by 2 bases and J by 0 bases, with 8 bases between the two germline ends. The germline CDR1 and CDR2 sequences are SNHLY and FYNNEI. The CDR3 sequence is 15 residues long. This chain's CDR3 is CASSESGDSNQPQHF. The CDR3 nucleotides read TGTGCCAGCAGTGAATCGGGAGATAGCAATCAGCCCCAGCATTTT.

V is TRBV25-1 and J is TRBJ2-7; TRBD2 is a possible D gene (5 bases). The ends were cut back, 7 bases at V and 2 bases at J, with 12 bases in the middle. Germline V gene lookup returns CDR1 MGHDK and CDR2 SYGVNS. This CDR3 spans 13 amino acids. CDR3 protein: CASNAVGAYEQYF. CDR3 bases: TGTGCCAGCAATGCGGTGGGAGCCTACGAGCAGTACTTC.

This sequence joins TRBV19 and TRBJ2-7; D is perhaps TRBD2 (6 bases). CDR1 and CDR2 from the germline V gene are LNHDA and SQIVND (reference sequence). V lost 5 bases to trimming and J lost 2 bases, with 16 bases between them. The CDR3 extends over 15 amino acids. Here the CDR3 DNA reads TGTGCCAGTAGTGCCTCGGGACTCCTGGCCTACGAGCAGTACTTC. Protein sequence: CASSASGLLAYEQYF.

The V and J genes are TRBV7-9 and TRBJ1-2; D is ambiguous. The CDR3 runs 10 residues. Deletions cut 3 bases from V and 7 bases from J, with 3 bases between. The germline CDR1 and CDR2 sequences are SEHNR and FQNEAQ (reference sequence). The DNA of the CDR3 is TGTGCCAGCAGCTTGAGTGGCTACACCTTC. Translating it yields CASSLSGYTF.

The chain combines TRBV6-5 with TRBJ1-5; D perhaps matches TRBD1 (6 bases). CDR1 and CDR2 from the germline V gene are MNHEY and SVGAGI. V was trimmed by 8 bases and J by 5 bases, leaving 13 bases between them. The CDR3 runs 13 residues. The CDR3 here is CASGRQADQPQHF. CDR3 DNA sequence: TGTGCCAGCGGTCGACAGGCGGATCAGCCCCAGCATTTT.

This chain links TRBV14 with TRBJ2-3, with 8 bases lining up with TRBD2. Germline V gene sequence: CDR1 SGHDN, CDR2 FVKESK. The CDR3 contains 19 residues. J was trimmed by 4 bases and V by 1 base; bases with no gene match: 16. In DNA, the CDR3 is TGTGCCAGCAGCCAAGGGCAGGTGGACGGGAGGGAGCTCGCAGATACGCAGTATTTT. Its translation is CASSQGQVDGRELADTQYF.

This rearrangement joins TRBV6-6 to TRBJ2-2; 7 bases match TRBD1. The CDR3 totals 13 residues. J gave up 4 bases and V 6 bases, and 2 bases lay outside the gene matches. The germline V gene has CDR1 MNHNY and CDR2 SVGAGI (reference sequence). CDR3 residues: CASRTGFTGELFF. Here the CDR3 DNA reads TGTGCCAGCAGGACAGGGTTCACCGGGGAGCTGTTTTTT.

The V call is TRBV2, the J call TRBJ1-2; the match to TRBD1 covers 10 bases. Germline loops: CDR1 SNHLY, CDR2 FYNNEI. Trimming took 6 bases from V and 5 from J; bases not matched to a gene: 9. The CDR3 consists of 15 residues. In DNA, the CDR3 is TGTGCCAGCAGAGATGGACAGGGGGTATTATATGGCTACACCTTC. This gives the protein CASRDGQGVLYGYTF.

This clone was detected a few times. The rearrangement joins TRBV6-5 to TRBJ1-2, with 7 nucleotides matching TRBD1. The CDR3 is 12 amino acids. V was pared by 6 bases and J by 7 bases, with 5 bases of the junction left unmatched. Germline values: CDR1 MNHEY, CDR2 SVGAGI. CDR3: CASRTGNSGYTF. CDR3 bases: TGTGCCAGCAGGACAGGGAATAGTGGCTACACCTTC.